A single sample is the source of the 32 T cell receptor beta chains below, sequenced in a study of blood T cell repertoires in COVID-19. Clones were read by immunoSEQ multiplex PCR, and TCRdb kept only the in-frame ones, dropping some. The table shows around 150,000 clones, with over 75% occurring only once. The sample comprised PBMCs or T cells enriched from blood (not recorded which). These receptors all come from a woman aged 50 to 60 who had recovered from COVID-19.

V gene TRBV29-1 combines with J gene TRBJ2-5, with 7 bases fitting TRBD1. The CDR3 is made up of 13 amino acids. Losses at the gene ends were 7 bases for V and 2 bases for J; bases not matched to a gene: 7. Per germline, CDR1 SQVTM and CDR2 ANQGSEA. The CDR3 bases are TGCAGCGGCCAACAGGGGACACAAGAGACCCAGTACTTC. As protein: CSGQQGTQETQYF.

V is TRBV4-3 and J is TRBJ1-4; 9 bases line up with TRBD1. V shed 11 bases and J 3 bases; nucleotides not matched to a gene: 4. This CDR3 region has 13 residues. CDR1 is LGHNA and CDR2 is YSLEER in the germline V gene. This CDR3 is CASQGAANEKLFF. The CDR3 region has the DNA TGCGCCTCACAGGGGGCAGCTAATGAAAAACTGTTTTTT.

J is TRBJ1-3 and V is TRBV4-2, with D possibly TRBD1 on 5 matching bases. CDR1 LGHNA and CDR2 YNFKEQ come from the germline V gene. Trimming stripped 0 bases from V and 1 base from J, with 19 bases between. This CDR3 region has 19 residues. CDR3 in amino acids: CASSQDSGDLSASGNTIYF. CDR3 nucleotide sequence: TGTGCCAGCAGCCAAGATTCGGGGGACCTTTCAGCTTCTGGAAACACCATATATTTT.

The gene calls are TRBV7-2 and TRBJ1-5; unclear D gene. The CDR3 totals 15 residues. The V end lost 4 bases, the J end lost 1 base, and 11 bases lay between the germline ends. Germline V gene lookup returns CDR1 SGHTA and CDR2 FQGNSA. In DNA, the CDR3 is TGTGCCAGCAGCTCCCGGGGAACCAGCAATCAGCCCCAGCATTTT. This codes for CASSSRGTSNQPQHF.

The chain is built from TRBV4-2 and TRBJ2-7; the D is unclear. The V gene lost 0 bases and the J gene lost 11 bases, with 14 bases spanning the gap. The CDR3 is made up of 13 amino acids. Germline V lookup: CDR1 LGHNA, CDR2 YNFKEQ. CDR3 region: CASSQDAHRHEYF. The DNA for the CDR3 is TGTGCCAGCAGCCAAGATGCTCACAGACATGAGTACTTC.

Here the CDR3 reads CASSLTLAGGRLNEQFF. CDR3 DNA: TGTGCCAGCAGCTTAACCCTAGCGGGGGGCCGCCTCAATGAGCAGTTCTTC. The rearrangement uses TRBV7-2 and TRBJ2-1; 11 nucleotides align to TRBD2. V lost 2 bases and J lost 6; bases outside the gene matches: 9. This CDR3 comprises 17 residues. The germline CDR1 and CDR2 sequences are SGHTA and FQGNSA.

This chain links TRBV11-3 with TRBJ2-3, with 8 bases lining up with TRBD1. The germline V gene has CDR1 SGHNT and CDR2 YENEEA. This CDR3 has 14 amino acids. J was trimmed by 4 bases and V by 1 base; bases with no gene match: 1. The CDR3 protein is CASSLVRGPDTQYF. DNA for the CDR3: TGTGCCAGCAGCTTAGTCAGGGGGCCAGATACGCAGTATTTT.

J is TRBJ1-2 and V is TRBV6-5; TRBD1 matches 7 bases. V was clipped by 5 bases and J by 10 bases; unmatched bases: 4. The CDR3 length is 11 residues. Looked up from germline, CDR1 is MNHEY and CDR2 is SVGAGI. In DNA, the CDR3 is TGTGCCAGCAGTAACAGGGGACTCTACACCTTC. It specifies CASSNRGLYTF.

Here the CDR3 reads CASSESPGVADTQYF. The CDR3 coding sequence is TGCGCCAGCAGTGAGTCCCCGGGGGTCGCAGATACGCAGTATTTT. This rearrangement joins TRBV10-2 to TRBJ2-3, with D maybe TRBD2 (6 bases). Germline CDR1 and CDR2: WSHSY and SAAADI. This CDR3 contains 15 residues. The ends were cut back, 0 bases at V and 4 bases at J, with 11 bases in the middle.

The chain uses TRBV29-1 and TRBJ2-7; 7 nucleotides align to TRBD1. Trimming took 1 base from V and 3 from J; bases not matched to a gene: 3. From germline, CDR1 is SQVTM and CDR2 ANQGSEA. This CDR3 is built from 13 residues. The CDR3 is CSVEGQGHYEQYF. CDR3 nucleotides: TGCAGCGTTGAAGGACAGGGACACTACGAGCAGTACTTC.

The V call is TRBV7-3, the J call TRBJ2-1, with TRBD2 matching 10 bases. With 5 bases clipped from V and 4 bases from J, the junction kept 5 bases outside the gene matches. This CDR3 is 15 amino acids long. Germline-derived CDR1 and CDR2 are SGHTA and FQGTGA. CDR3 sequence: CASSPIAGGYNEQFF. The CDR3 coding sequence is TGTGCCAGCAGCCCCATAGCGGGGGGATACAATGAGCAGTTCTTC.

V gene TRBV14 combines with J gene TRBJ1-2; 9 bases agree with TRBD1. This CDR3 has 15 amino acids. J lost 6 bases, V lost 1 base, and 6 bases had no gene match. Germline-derived CDR1 and CDR2 are SGHDN and FVKESK. The CDR3 sequence: CASSQGRGQGHGYTF. CDR3 nucleotides: TGTGCCAGCAGCCAAGGTCGGGGACAGGGCCATGGCTACACCTTC.

This chain uses TRBV12-3 or TRBV12-4 with TRBJ2-3; no firm D call. The V end was cut by 5 bases, the J end by 6 bases, with 6 bases between. The CDR3 is 11 amino acids. The chain's CDR3 is CASSPQDTQYF. Here the CDR3 DNA reads TGTGCCAGCAGTCCCCAGGATACGCAGTATTTT.

The rearrangement uses TRBV11-2 and TRBJ1-1, with D tentatively TRBD1 (5 bases). V lost 8 bases, J lost 5 bases, and 15 bases lay in between. The germline V gene has CDR1 SGHAT and CDR2 FQNNGV. The CDR3 is 13 residues long. CDR3 coding DNA: TGTGCCAGCGGGTCTTGGGGGGGGACTGAAGCTTTCTTT. Protein product: CASGSWGGTEAFF. The variable domain in full, completed from reference TRBV11-2 and TRBJ1-1, reads EAGVAQSPRYKIIEKRQSVAFWCNPISGHATLYWYQQILGQGPKLLIQFQNNGVVDDSQLPKDRFSAERLKGVDSTLKIQPAKLEDSAVYLCASGSWGGTEAFFGQGTRLTVV.

To note about this clone: The germline gene is not matched at one end of the junction; a read error may be the cause. The chain combines TRBV5-4 with TRBJ2-3; weak D call: TRBD2 (6 bases). There are 14 residues in the CDR3. From germline, CDR1 is SGHNT and CDR2 YYREEE (reference sequence). Here the CDR3 DNA reads TGTGCCAGCAGCTTGGCGGGACTGTCAGATGCGCAGTATTTT. Amino acid sequence: CASSLAGLSDAQYF.

This clone appeared a single time. The chain combines TRBV5-1 with TRBJ1-3; a weak D match, TRBD1 (6 bases). V was clipped by 0 bases and J by 2 bases, with 12 bases between them. This CDR3 spans 16 amino acids. CDR1 is SGHRS, CDR2 YFSETQ, per germline. CDR3 sequence (DNA): TGCGCCAGCAGCTTGGCCTGGGGGCGGACTGGAAACACCATATATTTT. Protein sequence: CASSLAWGRTGNTIYF.

The chain recombines TRBV6-5 with TRBJ2-3, with D possibly TRBD2 on 6 matching bases. Trimming shortened V by 0 bases and J by 4 bases, and 14 bases separated the two germline ends. The CDR3 sequence is 16 residues long. Germline CDR1 reads MNHEY; CDR2 reads SVGAGI. The CDR3 spells CASSYSTGTYSDTQYF. The CDR3, as DNA: TGTGCCAGCAGTTACTCGACCGGGACTTATTCAGATACGCAGTATTTT.

The chain combines TRBV3-1 (or the pseudogene TRBV3-2) with TRBJ1-1; D gene uncertain. The CDR3 contains 15 residues. V dropped 1 base and J dropped 0 bases, with 9 bases sitting between them. Germline CDR1 and CDR2: LGHDT and YNNKEL (reference sequence). The CDR3 region is CASSQGDIMNTEAFF. The CDR3, as DNA: TGTGCCAGCAGCCAAGGAGACATAATGAACACTGAAGCTTTCTTT.

This chain uses TRBV7-8 with TRBJ1-5, with 10 bases matching TRBD1. This CDR3 spans 16 amino acids. Per the germline V gene, CDR1 is SGHVS and CDR2 is FQNEAQ. V was clipped by 3 bases and J by 2 bases; unmatched bases: 4. The CDR3 DNA reads TGTGCCAGCAGCTTCACCGGGACAGGGGGCAATCAGCCCCAGCATTTT. Translation gives CASSFTGTGGNQPQHF.

V usage is TRBV18 and J usage is TRBJ1-3, with 7 bases fitting TRBD1. V gave up 6 bases and J gave up 4 bases; unmatched junction bases: 6. The CDR3 is 14 amino acids. Germline V gene data show CDR1 as KGHSH and CDR2 as LQKENI. The CDR3 spells CASSLGQSGNTIYF. The CDR3 region has the DNA TGTGCCAGCTCCCTGGGACAGTCGGGAAACACCATATATTTT.

The rearrangement links TRBV5-6 to TRBJ2-3, with 14 nucleotides matching TRBD2. Germline CDR1 reads SGHDT; CDR2 reads YYEEEE. CDR3 length: 18 amino acids. The junction had 7 bases not matched to a gene; V was cut back by 2 bases and J by 2 bases. CDR3 coding DNA: TGTGCCAGCAGCTTCGTGTCGACTAGCGGGGGGGCCACAGATACGCAGTATTTT. It encodes CASSFVSTSGGATDTQYF.

The chain recombines TRBV7-9 with TRBJ1-3; D is unclear. Trimming stripped 3 bases from V and 0 bases from J, with 12 bases between. The CDR3 extends over 16 amino acids. Per the germline V gene, CDR1 is SEHNR and CDR2 is FQNEAQ (reference sequence). CDR3 protein: CASSFGQLISGNTIYF. The CDR3 DNA is TGTGCCAGCAGCTTTGGGCAGCTGATCTCTGGAAACACCATATATTTT.

CDR3 in amino acids: CASSPRPDVAANEKLFF. CDR3 in DNA: TGTGCCAGCAGCCCCAGACCCGACGTCGCGGCTAATGAAAAACTGTTTTTT. The genes are TRBV9 and TRBJ1-4; D unclear. This CDR3 is 17 amino acids long. Germline CDR1 reads SGDLS; CDR2 reads YYNGEE. Trimming left V 4 bases short and J 3 bases short, with 19 bases between.

V usage is TRBV27 and J usage is TRBJ1-4, with 12 positions matching TRBD1. Germline trimming cut 6 bases from V and 8 bases from J; bases unmatched to any gene: 10. The CDR3 length is 16 residues. Germline V CDR1 and CDR2: MNHEY, SMNVEV (reference sequence). CDR3 sequence: CASSRDRGRLWEKLFF. The DNA of the CDR3 is TGTGCCAGCAGCCGGGACAGGGGGCGGTTATGGGAAAAACTGTTTTTT. The variable domain in full, with the rest retrieved from reference TRBV27 and TRBJ1-4, is EAQVTQNPRYLITVTGKKLTVTCSQNMNHEYMSWYRQDPGLGLRQIYYSMNVEVTDKGDVPEGYKVSRKEKRNFPLILESPSPNQTSLYFCASSRDRGRLWEKLFFGSGTQLSVL.

The chain combines TRBV18 with TRBJ1-1, with unresolved D. The germline V gene has CDR1 KGHSH and CDR2 LQKENI. CDR3 length: 17 residues. Trimming pared 0 bases from V and 0 bases from J, leaving 14 bases between. The CDR3 DNA follows: TGTGCCAGCTCACCACCAACTTTGAGCGCTTTGAACACTGAAGCTTTCTTT. This translates into CASSPPTLSALNTEAFF.

This sequence joins TRBV5-1 and TRBJ2-7; possibly TRBD1 for D (6 bases). With 1 base removed from V and 3 bases from J, the gap between germline ends came to 11 bases. Germline CDR1 reads SGHRS; CDR2 reads YFSETQ. The CDR3 contains 14 residues. The CDR3: CASSLQGPGYEQYF. The CDR3 DNA sequence: TGCGCCAGCAGCTTGCAGGGGCCAGGCTACGAGCAGTACTTC.

The chain combines TRBV5-4 with TRBJ2-5; 8 bases match TRBD1. CDR1 and CDR2 (germline): SGHNT, YYREEE (reference sequence). The CDR3 spans 17 residues. The ends lost 0 bases at V and 4 bases at J; junction bases unmatched: 11. The CDR3 coding sequence is TGTGCCAGCAGCTTGGGCGGCAGGGGGCTTCCCGGAGAGACCCAGTACTTC. Its translation is CASSLGGRGLPGETQYF.

The CDR3 is CASSLGQGDNSPLHF. Written as DNA, the CDR3 is TGTGCCAGCAGCTTGGGGCAGGGTGATAATTCACCCCTCCACTTT. V usage is TRBV5-8 and J usage is TRBJ1-6, with TRBD1 as a possible D gene (5 bases). Germline CDR1 and CDR2: SGHTS and YDEGEE. V gave up 0 bases and J gave up 5 bases, with 9 bases separating them. This CDR3 has 15 amino acids.

This clone has a single count. The chain has TRBV5-1 and TRBJ1-1; maybe TRBD1 (6 bases). The CDR3 runs to 14 residues. Trimming stripped 0 bases from V and 6 bases from J, with 12 bases between. Germline lookup yields CDR1 SGHRS and CDR2 YFSETQ. The CDR3 region has the DNA TGCGCCAGCAGCTTGGGGGGGCGTTTAGCTGAAGCTTTCTTT. Translated: CASSLGGRLAEAFF.

The chain recombines TRBV9 with TRBJ2-7; D is perhaps TRBD1 (5 bases). V was trimmed by 4 bases and J by 7 bases, leaving 18 bases between them. Germline V gene data show CDR1 as SGDLS and CDR2 as YYNGEE. The CDR3 totals 14 residues. In DNA, the CDR3 is TGTGCCAGCAGCTTGGACGGCCCCTCAGGGGAGCAGTACTTC. Translating gives CASSLDGPSGEQYF.

V gene TRBV19 combines with J gene TRBJ2-2; 9 bases fit TRBD1. Germline V gene sequence: CDR1 LNHDA, CDR2 SQIVND (reference sequence). J lost 0 bases, V lost 8 bases, and 7 bases had no gene match. This CDR3 contains 16 residues. The CDR3: CASALDRGANTGELFF. The CDR3 DNA sequence: TGTGCCAGTGCCCTGGACAGGGGCGCGAACACCGGGGAGCTGTTTTTT. Full variable domain (rest looked up from reference TRBV19 and TRBJ2-2): DGGITQSPKYLFRKEGQNVTLSCEQNLNHDAMYWYRQDPGQGLRLIYYSQIVNDFQKGDIAEGYSVSREKKESFPLTVTSAQKNPTAFYLCASALDRGANTGELFFGEGSRLTVL.

The chain is built from TRBV3-1 (or the pseudogene TRBV3-2) and TRBJ1-2; a weak D match, TRBD1 (6 bases). Germline-derived CDR1 and CDR2 are LGHDT and YNNKEL (reference sequence). The germline V and J ends were trimmed by 0 bases and 8 bases, with 13 bases remaining between them. The CDR3 extends over 14 amino acids. CDR3 DNA sequence: TGTGCCAGCAGCCAAGAAGCCCTTCAGGGGGGCTACACCTTC. Its translation is CASSQEALQGGYTF.